Listed here is a single T cell receptor beta chain. Its specificity is not known. This specimen comes from a study of Ad26.COV2.S vaccination and SARS-CoV-2 variants. Overall study findings and caveats: People who got the vaccine or the placebo had similar non-spike TCR breadth. Spike-specific responses of CD8+ and CD4+ T cells were reported to display substantial breadth after vaccination.

Germline assignment: CDR1 SGHVS and CDR2 FQNEAQ. The CDR3 is 14 amino acids. Between the trimmed V and J ends, which lost 0 bases and 6 bases, there was a span of 11 bases. Treatment in this sample: roughly 19 received Ad26.COV2.S at low or high dose, single or two shots; about 5 received placebo; per-sample allocation not given. Collection of the samples took place on day 63 after the first injection of vaccine or placebo. Assay used: immunoSEQ multiplex PCR; TCRdb lists only in-frame clones, some missing. The sample carries about 440,000 clones, 90% recorded once. The chain employs TRBV7-8 and TRBJ1-2, with D unresolved. Material: peripheral blood, obtained in a trial of Ad26.COV2.S vaccine versus placebo. The TCR was taken from a person aged 18 to 65 who received the Ad26.COV2.S COVID-19 vaccine or a placebo. CDR3 region: CASSLALLRDGYTF. The CDR3 region has the DNA TGTGCCAGCAGCTTAGCGCTTTTACGGGATGGCTACACCTTC.